This T cell receptor beta chain was sequenced for a study of early stage breast cancer tumors. The wider study: Most invasive tumors, twelve of 16, were ER+/PR+/HER2-. Overall study findings and caveats: In about 85% of the 16 patients, blood comparison separated tumor from normal breast. Chain pairing and CD4, CD8 or FOXP3 expression were not captured.

This CDR3 spans 13 amino acids. From germline, CDR1 is LGHNA and CDR2 YSLEER. J lost 6 bases, V lost 8 bases, and 6 bases had no gene match. The repertoire was sequenced with immunoSEQ multiplex PCR; TCRdb's copy has only in-frame clones and lacks some. The sample carries over 25,000 clones, about 80% recorded once. With regard to this clone: Its cognate antigen is unknown.

This receptor was taken from a person in their sixties with breast cancer. The chain combines TRBV4-3 with TRBJ2-1; 8 bases are shared with TRBD1. The sequenced sample was blood. CDR3 sequence (DNA): TGCGCCAGCGGACGGACAGGGTCCAATGAGCAGTTCTTC. This gives the protein CASGRTGSNEQFF.